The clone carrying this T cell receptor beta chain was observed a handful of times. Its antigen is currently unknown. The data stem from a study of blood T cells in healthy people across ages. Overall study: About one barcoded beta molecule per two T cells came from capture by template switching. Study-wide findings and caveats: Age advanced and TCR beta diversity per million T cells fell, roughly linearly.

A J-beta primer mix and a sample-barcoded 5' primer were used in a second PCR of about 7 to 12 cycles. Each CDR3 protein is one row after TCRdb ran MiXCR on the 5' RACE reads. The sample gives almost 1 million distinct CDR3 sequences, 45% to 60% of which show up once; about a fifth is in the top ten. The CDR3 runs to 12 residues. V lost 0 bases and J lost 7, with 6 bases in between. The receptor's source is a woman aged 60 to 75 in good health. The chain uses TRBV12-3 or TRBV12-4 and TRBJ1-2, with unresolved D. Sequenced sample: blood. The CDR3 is CASSLAPGGYTF. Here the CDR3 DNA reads TGTGCCAGCAGTTTAGCTCCAGGTGGCTACACCTTC.